Listed below are T cell receptor beta chains from one sample, sequenced in a study of cytomegalovirus exposure and HLA in healthy donors. Generated by immunoSEQ multiplex PCR, the TCRdb table keeps only in-frame clones and is missing some. Here the sample spans under 80,000 clones, roughly 75% being singletons. Sequencing used PBMCs. The receptors shown here come from a woman in her forties in good health and CMV-seronegative. CDR3s include the opening cysteine and the closing phenylalanine or tryptophan. The order of the fields is J gene, V gene, D gene, clone size, CDR3 protein, CDR3 DNA. The D gene is left open where the match is weak. The size entry is marked missing in some rows and otherwise reads once, few, many or a size class.

J: TRBJ2-2; V: TRBV29-1; D: NA; size: few; CDR3: CSVVERINTGELFF; DNA: TGCAGCGTTGTCGAGAGGATCAACACCGGGGAGCTGTTTTTT
J: TRBJ2-4; V: TRBV7-2; D: NA; size: NA; CDR3: CASSLNGEIDIQYF; DNA: TGTGCCAGCAGCTTAAACGGGGAGATTGACATTCAGTACTTC
J: TRBJ2-7; V: TRBV15; D: NA; size: NA; CDR3: CATSRVEGAEQYF; DNA: TGTGCCACCAGCAGAGTGGAGGGGGCCGAGCAGTACTTC
J: TRBJ2-3; V: TRBV6-4; D: NA; size: NA; CDR3: CASLSLLDTQYF; DNA: TGTGCCAGCCTCTCCCTTTTAGATACGCAGTATTTT
J: TRBJ2-7; V: TRBV18; D: TRBD2; size: few; CDR3: CASSPDSGRQGEQYF; DNA: TGTGCCAGCTCACCCGATAGCGGGAGGCAAGGCGAGCAGTACTTC
J: TRBJ2-7; V: TRBV30; D: NA; size: NA; CDR3: CAWSGAQGKGYEQYF; DNA: TGTGCCTGGAGTGGGGCCCAGGGAAAAGGCTACGAGCAGTACTTC
J: TRBJ2-2; V: TRBV7-8; D: TRBD2; size: few; CDR3: CASSPRLAGDYTGELFF; DNA: TGTGCCAGCAGCCCCCGACTAGCGGGGGATTACACCGGGGAGCTGTTTTTT
J: TRBJ2-7; V: TRBV19; D: TRBD2; size: few; CDR3: CASSFSGESSYEQYF; DNA: TGTGCCAGTAGTTTTAGCGGGGAGAGCTCCTACGAGCAGTACTTC
J: TRBJ1-1; V: TRBV5-1; D: NA; size: NA; CDR3: CASSLAKQNLNTEAFF; DNA: TGCGCCAGCAGCTTGGCGAAACAGAATTTGAACACTGAAGCTTTCTTT
J: TRBJ2-3; V: TRBV27; D: TRBD1; size: NA; CDR3: CASSFLKTGVYTDTQYF; DNA: TGTGCCAGCAGTTTCCTTAAAACAGGGGTCTACACAGATACGCAGTATTTT
J: TRBJ2-1; V: TRBV6-6; D: TRBD2; size: NA; CDR3: CASQGLAFGEQFF; DNA: TGTGCCAGCCAGGGACTAGCGTTCGGTGAGCAGTTCTTC
J: TRBJ2-1; V: TRBV5-4; D: TRBD1; size: NA; CDR3: CASSFRQGGNNEQFF; DNA: TGTGCCAGCAGCTTCAGACAGGGGGGCAACAATGAGCAGTTCTTC
J: TRBJ2-1; V: TRBV27; D: TRBD1; size: NA; CDR3: CASSLSNRRDRDYNEQFF; DNA: TGTGCCAGCAGTTTATCGAACCGCCGGGACAGAGATTACAATGAGCAGTTCTTC
J: TRBJ2-5; V: TRBV11-2; D: TRBD2; size: NA; CDR3: CASSLVGGSPETQYF; DNA: TGTGCCAGCAGCTTAGTGGGCGGGAGTCCCGAGACCCAGTACTTC
J: TRBJ2-1; V: TRBV18; D: NA; size: NA; CDR3: CASSPPNPGLTYNEQFF; DNA: TGTGCCAGCTCACCCCCCAACCCAGGCCTTACTTACAATGAGCAGTTCTTC
J: TRBJ2-7; V: TRBV6-5; D: TRBD2; size: NA; CDR3: CASSYSTSGVSYEQYF; DNA: TGTGCCAGCAGTTACTCGACTAGCGGGGTATCCTACGAGCAGTACTTC
J: TRBJ2-1; V: TRBV2; D: TRBD2; size: NA; CDR3: CASSDPSSGSFRDEQFF; DNA: TGTGCCAGCAGTGATCCGTCTAGCGGGAGTTTTCGGGATGAGCAGTTCTTC
J: TRBJ1-2; V: TRBV5-1; D: NA; size: NA; CDR3: CASSSKDSYRGYTF; DNA: TGCGCCAGCAGCTCCAAGGACAGTTACCGTGGCTACACCTTC
J: TRBJ2-3; V: TRBV30; D: TRBD2; size: NA; CDR3: CAWRLSGGAFDTQYF; DNA: TGTGCCTGGAGACTAAGCGGGGGGGCCTTTGATACGCAGTATTTT
J: TRBJ1-5; V: TRBV15; D: TRBD1; size: few; CDR3: CATSRIKTGGIQPQHF; DNA: TGTGCCACCAGCAGAATAAAAACAGGGGGCATCCAGCCCCAGCATTTT
J: TRBJ2-7; V: TRBV11-2; D: NA; size: NA; CDR3: CASSLSVYEQYF; DNA: TGTGCCAGCAGCTTAAGCGTCTACGAGCAGTACTTC
J: TRBJ2-1; V: TRBV5-5; D: TRBD2; size: NA; CDR3: CASSLLRTSGPHEQFF; DNA: TGTGCCAGCAGCTTGTTACGGACTAGCGGTCCTCACGAGCAGTTCTTC
J: TRBJ2-5; V: TRBV30; D: TRBD2; size: few; CDR3: CAWEDPSGRLHF; DNA: TGTGCCTGGGAGGATCCTAGCGGGAGGCTCCACTTC
J: TRBJ2-7; V: TRBV18; D: NA; size: NA; CDR3: CASSHRVGEQYF; DNA: TGTGCCAGCTCACACAGGGTAGGAGAGCAGTACTTC
J: TRBJ1-1; V: TRBV28; D: NA; size: NA; CDR3: CASSLPLVGGTEAFF; DNA: TGTGCCAGCAGCCTACCTTTGGTGGGGGGCACTGAAGCTTTCTTT
J: TRBJ2-2; V: TRBV4-1; D: TRBD2; size: NA; CDR3: CASSSTSGGQTGELFF; DNA: TGCGCCAGCAGCTCGACTAGCGGGGGGCAAACCGGGGAGCTGTTTTTT
J: TRBJ2-7; V: TRBV4-2; D: NA; size: NA; CDR3: CASSQGSGAYEQYF; DNA: TGTGCCAGCAGCCAAGGATCAGGGGCCTACGAGCAGTACTTC
J: TRBJ2-3; V: TRBV7-3; D: NA; size: NA; CDR3: CASSLQGSNTDTQYF; DNA: TGTGCCAGCAGCTTACAGGGATCCAACACAGATACGCAGTATTTT
J: TRBJ2-7; V: TRBV5-6; D: TRBD1; size: NA; CDR3: CASSLGQGDSYEQYF; DNA: TGTGCCAGCAGCTTGGGACAGGGGGACTCCTACGAGCAGTACTTC
J: TRBJ1-1; V: TRBV5-1; D: TRBD1; size: once; CDR3: CASSLLDGQGGGEAFF; DNA: TGCGCCAGCAGCTTGCTCGACGGACAGGGAGGAGGTGAAGCTTTCTTT
J: TRBJ2-1; V: TRBV5-1; D: TRBD2; size: once; CDR3: CASSLGGGASYNEQFF; DNA: TGCGCCAGCAGCTTGGGCGGGGGGGCCTCGTACAATGAGCAGTTCTTC
J: TRBJ2-5; V: TRBV7-9; D: NA; size: NA; CDR3: CASSSPRLGTQQETQYF; DNA: TGTGCCAGCAGCTCCCCGCGCCTAGGGACACAACAAGAGACCCAGTACTTC
J: TRBJ2-1; V: TRBV30; D: NA; size: NA; CDR3: CAWKVAGSYNEQFF; DNA: TGTGCCTGGAAGGTAGCAGGGTCCTACAATGAGCAGTTCTTC
J: TRBJ2-3; V: TRBV30; D: NA; size: once; CDR3: CAWSVLSGDTQYF; DNA: TGTGCCTGGAGTGTACTTTCAGGAGATACGCAGTATTTT